This T cell receptor (beta chain) was identified during a study of cytomegalovirus exposure and HLA in healthy donors. Study outcomes and limitations: Most likely, a cluster of highly shared sequence variants arose as a sequencing artifact. Later analysis identified a missense DCLRE1C variant that was linked to TCR beta V- and J-gene trimming.

Concerning this clone itself: Its cognate antigen is unknown.

60 Vbeta and 13 Jbeta primers were used in PCR. TCRdb keeps only in-frame clones here, not all; method: immunoSEQ multiplex PCR. The data show about 130,000 clones, around 85% seen once. The sequencing input was PBMCs. This TCR came from a man between 18 and 35 years old in good health and CMV-seropositive.

The CDR3 protein is CASSSGTGGPEQYF. Here the CDR3 DNA reads TGTGCCAGCAGTTCTGGGACAGGGGGCCCCGAGCAGTACTTC. The rearrangement uses TRBV27 and TRBJ2-5, with TRBD1 matching 12 bases. The J call is in doubt because the DNA end fits TRBJ2-7 better. The CDR3 length is 14 residues. Germline V lookup: CDR1 MNHEY, CDR2 SMNVEV (reference sequence).